Each of the 24 T cell receptor beta chains below was sequenced from the same sample in a study of blood T cell repertoires in COVID-19. Repertoires were generated with immunoSEQ multiplex PCR, while TCRdb's copy carries only in-frame clones and drops some. Here the sample spans a few hundred thousand clones, more than 70% being singletons. The sequenced sample consisted of peripheral blood. Receptors were obtained from a man in his forties with acute or convalescent COVID-19.

The chain carries TRBV6-2 or TRBV6-3 and TRBJ1-2; 8 positions match TRBD1. The germline CDR1 and CDR2 sequences are MNHEY and SVGEGT. The CDR3 totals 18 residues. V gave up 6 bases and J gave up 3 bases; unmatched junction bases: 18. The CDR3 loop is CASSPFRGQGRGHYGYTF. The CDR3 nucleotides read TGTGCCAGCAGCCCTTTCCGAGGACAGGGAAGAGGCCACTATGGCTACACCTTC.

V usage is TRBV7-2 and J usage is TRBJ2-2; no clear D. Trimming pared 5 bases from V and 3 bases from J, leaving 13 bases between. Germline CDR1 reads SGHTA; CDR2 reads FQGNSA. The CDR3 is 15 residues long. CDR3 region: CASSPQAAYTGELFF. The CDR3 DNA reads TGTGCCAGCAGCCCCCAGGCCGCGTACACCGGGGAGCTGTTTTTT.

The chain couples TRBV4-3 to TRBJ1-1; 10 nucleotides align to TRBD1. Trimming at V came to 2 bases and at J to 3 bases, leaving 3 bases not matched to a gene. The CDR3 consists of 15 residues. The germline gives CDR1 LGHNA, CDR2 YSLEER. CDR3 sequence: CASSQRTGGDTEAFF. Written as DNA, the CDR3 is TGCGCCAGCAGCCAACGGACAGGGGGGGACACTGAAGCTTTCTTT.

This chain joins TRBV28 and TRBJ2-5; 12 bases map to TRBD2. The V and J ends lost 6 bases and 5 bases, in that order; junction bases with no gene match: 7. Germline-derived CDR1 and CDR2 are MDHEN and SYDVKM. The CDR3 has 15 amino acids. CDR3 DNA sequence: TGTGCCAGCAGGCAACTAGCGGGGGGTAGGGAGACCCAGTACTTC. Its protein product is CASRQLAGGRETQYF. The full variable domain, completed using reference TRBV28 and TRBJ2-5, is DVKVTQSSRYLVKRTGEKVFLECVQDMDHENMFWYRQDPGLGLRLIYFSYDVKMKEKGDIPEGYSVSREKKERFSLILESASTNQTSMYLCASRQLAGGRETQYFGPGTRLLVL.

The chain uses TRBV19 and TRBJ1-6; D unresolved. Per germline, CDR1 LNHDA and CDR2 SQIVND (reference sequence). The CDR3 sequence is 14 residues long. Trimming stripped 8 bases from V and 0 bases from J, with 8 bases between. Here the CDR3 DNA reads TGTGCCAGTTCGGTGAGCTCCTATAATTCACCCCTCCACTTT. Encoded protein: CASSVSSYNSPLHF.

The CDR3 DNA reads TGTGCCAGCAGCCAAGTGGGGCAGGGCAACACTGAAGCTTTCTTT. This translates into CASSQVGQGNTEAFF. The chain employs TRBV3-1 (or the pseudogene TRBV3-2) and TRBJ1-1, with D possibly matching TRBD1 (5 bases). Trimming left V 1 base short and J 2 bases short, with 11 bases between. CDR1 and CDR2 from the germline V gene are LGHDT and YNNKEL (reference sequence). This CDR3 region has 15 residues.

The V and J genes are TRBV7-2 and TRBJ2-7; maybe TRBD2 (6 bases). The CDR3 totals 15 residues. Germline assignment: CDR1 SGHTA and CDR2 FQGNSA. V lost 9 bases, J lost 2 bases, and 20 bases lay in between. This CDR3 reads CARRLHGGEPYEQYF. The CDR3 DNA follows: TGTGCCAGGAGATTACACGGCGGGGAACCCTACGAGCAGTACTTC.

The chain has TRBV11-2 and TRBJ2-6; 7 nucleotides agree with TRBD2. The CDR3 totals 16 residues. V lost 5 bases to trimming and J lost 2 bases; unmatched junction nucleotides: 6. Germline assignment: CDR1 SGHAT and CDR2 FQNNGV. CDR3 residues: CASSPFRGAGANVLTF. The CDR3 nucleotides are TGTGCCAGCAGCCCTTTCCGGGGGGCTGGGGCCAACGTCCTGACTTTC. The variable domain in full, with the rest retrieved from reference TRBV11-2 and TRBJ2-6, is EAGVAQSPRYKIIEKRQSVAFWCNPISGHATLYWYQQILGQGPKLLIQFQNNGVVDDSQLPKDRFSAERLKGVDSTLKIQPAKLEDSAVYLCASSPFRGAGANVLTFGAGSRLTVL.

CDR3 nucleotide sequence: TGTGCCAGTAGTTTACAGGGCGGCACTGAAGCTTTCTTT. Its translation: CASSLQGGTEAFF. V gene TRBV19 combines with J gene TRBJ1-1; D may be TRBD1 (6 bases). The CDR3 sequence is 13 residues long. With 5 bases removed from V and 4 bases from J, the gap between germline ends came to 11 bases. Germline V gene lookup returns CDR1 LNHDA and CDR2 SQIVND (reference sequence).

The chain joins TRBV6-1 to TRBJ2-5, with 10 bases identical to TRBD2. The CDR3 is 16 amino acids. V shed 6 bases and J 5 bases; nucleotides not matched to a gene: 12. Germline loops: CDR1 MNHNS, CDR2 SASEGT. Here the CDR3 reads CASSELAGIGAETQYF. CDR3 nucleotides: TGTGCCAGCAGCGAACTAGCGGGGATCGGAGCGGAGACCCAGTACTTC.

The chain recombines TRBV2 with TRBJ1-1; D is uncertain. Per germline, CDR1 SNHLY and CDR2 FYNNEI. CDR3 length: 14 residues. Trimming removed 2 bases from V and 1 base from J, with 8 bases in between. This chain's CDR3 is CASSERRANTEAFF. In DNA, the CDR3 is TGTGCCAGCAGTGAAAGGCGGGCGAACACTGAAGCTTTCTTT. Full variable domain (rest looked up from reference TRBV2 and TRBJ1-1): EPEVTQTPSHQVTQMGQEVILRCVPISNHLYFYWYRQILGQKVEFLVSFYNNEISEKSEIFDDQFSVERPDGSNFTLKIRSTKLEDSAMYFCASSERRANTEAFFGQGTRLTVV.

The chain is built from TRBV27 and TRBJ1-4; 9 positions agree with TRBD1. The germline V gene has CDR1 MNHEY and CDR2 SMNVEV (reference sequence). V lost 3 bases, J lost 7 bases, and 3 bases stayed unmatched. The CDR3 consists of 14 residues. CDR3 in amino acids: CASSFTGGREKLFF. As DNA, the CDR3 is TGTGCCAGCAGTTTTACAGGGGGCCGTGAAAAACTGTTTTTT. The full variable domain, completed using reference TRBV27 and TRBJ1-4, is EAQVTQNPRYLITVTGKKLTVTCSQNMNHEYMSWYRQDPGLGLRQIYYSMNVEVTDKGDVPEGYKVSRKEKRNFPLILESPSPNQTSLYFCASSFTGGREKLFFGSGTQLSVL.

CDR3 bases: TGTGCCAGTAGTGTCGACAGGGAGGCTCAGCCCCAGCATTTT. Translating it yields CASSVDREAQPQHF. V is TRBV19 and J is TRBJ1-5; 7 bases are shared with TRBD1. In germline, CDR1 is LNHDA, CDR2 SQIVND (reference sequence). This CDR3 has 14 amino acids. Germline trimming cut 5 bases from V and 6 bases from J; bases unmatched to any gene: 7.

The chain links TRBV7-2 to TRBJ1-2, with 10 positions matching TRBD1. CDR1 and CDR2 from the germline V gene are SGHTA and FQGNSA. The CDR3 runs to 14 residues. Losses at the gene ends were 6 bases for V and 4 bases for J; bases not matched to a gene: 5. The CDR3 region is CASRPGTGVYGYTF. In DNA form, the CDR3 reads TGTGCCAGCAGGCCAGGGACAGGGGTCTATGGCTACACCTTC.

V is TRBV7-3 and J is TRBJ2-3; 10 bases align to TRBD2. CDR3 length: 16 residues. Germline V gene sequence: CDR1 SGHTA, CDR2 FQGTGA. With V trimmed by 5 bases and J by 6 bases, 11 bases remained unmatched. The CDR3 sequence is CASSPSQRGGEDTQYF. The CDR3 nucleotides read TGTGCCAGCAGCCCAAGTCAGCGGGGGGGCGAGGATACGCAGTATTTT. The entire variable domain, with the rest obtained from reference TRBV7-3 and TRBJ2-3, is as follows: GAGVSQTPSNKVTEKGKYVELRCDPISGHTALYWYRQSLGQGPEFLIYFQGTGAADDSGLPNDRFFAVRPEGSVSTLKIQRTERGDSAVYLCASSPSQRGGEDTQYFGPGTRLTVL.

The chain has TRBV7-9 and TRBJ1-3; D is possibly TRBD1 (5 bases). The V end was cut by 5 bases, the J end by 1 base, with 12 bases between. Germline V gene sequence: CDR1 SEHNR, CDR2 FQNEAQ (reference sequence). This CDR3 has 15 amino acids. CDR3 DNA: TGTGCCAGCAGCCACGACGACAGTTCTGGAAACACCATATATTTT. As protein: CASSHDDSSGNTIYF.

V usage is TRBV28 and J usage is TRBJ1-5; weak D call: TRBD1 (6 bases). Trimming left V 3 bases short and J 0 bases short, with 12 bases between. The CDR3 has 16 amino acids. Germline values: CDR1 MDHEN, CDR2 SYDVKM. CDR3 protein: CASSLNRALSNQPQHF. CDR3 bases: TGTGCCAGCAGTTTGAACAGGGCCCTTAGCAATCAGCCCCAGCATTTT.

V gene TRBV10-3 combines with J gene TRBJ1-2, with no clear D. There are 14 residues in the CDR3. CDR1 ENHRY and CDR2 SYGVKD come from the germline V gene. The germline V and J ends were trimmed by 10 bases and 0 bases, with 15 bases remaining between them. The CDR3 region has the DNA TGTGCCACGAACGGGGTCTCTACTAACTATGGCTACACCTTC. It is translated as CATNGVSTNYGYTF.

The J gene is TRBJ2-7, the V gene TRBV6-2 or TRBV6-3; TRBD1 might be the D (6 bases). Germline CDR1 is MNHEY and CDR2 is SVGEGT. V lost 6 bases and J lost 0, with 12 bases in between. CDR3 size: 14 residues. This CDR3 reads CASSPRGASYEQYF. The CDR3 nucleotides are TGTGCCAGCAGCCCCAGGGGCGCCTCCTACGAGCAGTACTTC.

The chain employs TRBV9 and TRBJ2-7, with TRBD2 matching 9 bases. The J segment lost 6 bases and the V segment lost 3 bases, leaving 7 bases of the junction unmatched. The V gene's germline CDR1 is SGDLS and CDR2 YYNGEE. The CDR3 contains 14 residues. The CDR3 loop is CASSESGGSSEQYF. The CDR3 region has the DNA TGTGCCAGCAGCGAGAGCGGGGGGTCATCCGAGCAGTACTTC.

V gene TRBV5-1 combines with J gene TRBJ1-1; D uncertain. The CDR3 has 15 amino acids. The germline CDR1 and CDR2 sequences are SGHRS and YFSETQ. Trimming took off 1 base at V and 0 bases at J, with 10 bases between the two ends. In DNA form, the CDR3 reads TGCGCCAGCAGCTTGAGCGGGGTGGTGAACACTGAAGCTTTCTTT. It yields the protein CASSLSGVVNTEAFF.

The chain links TRBV6-6 to TRBJ1-5; 10 nucleotides align to TRBD1. CDR1 and CDR2 from the germline V gene are MNHNY and SVGAGI (reference sequence). Trimming removed 5 bases from V and 2 bases from J; junction bases left unmatched: 6. The CDR3 covers 16 residues. Written as DNA, the CDR3 is TGTGCCAGCAGTCGATCGGACAGGGGGGGCAATCAGCCCCAGCATTTT. Residues: CASSRSDRGGNQPQHF.

J is TRBJ1-6 and V is TRBV2; a possible D gene is TRBD1 (5 bases). The CDR3 runs 17 residues. The germline CDR1 and CDR2 sequences are SNHLY and FYNNEI. Trimming shortened V by 6 bases and J by 0 bases, and 15 bases separated the two germline ends. CDR3 residues: CASSAQGQSSYNSPLHF. CDR3 coding DNA: TGTGCCAGCAGCGCCCAGGGCCAGAGCTCCTATAATTCACCCCTCCACTTT.

Here the CDR3 reads CASSIGQGEYGYTF. DNA of the CDR3: TGTGCCAGTAGTATTGGACAGGGGGAGTATGGCTACACCTTC. The rearrangement uses TRBV19 and TRBJ1-2; 10 bases fit TRBD1. This CDR3 is 14 amino acids long. V shed 3 bases and J 5 bases; nucleotides not matched to a gene: 3. The germline CDR1 and CDR2 sequences are LNHDA and SQIVND (reference sequence).